This TCR beta chain appears in the sequencing data of a study of shared clonotypes between healthy human individuals (dated by TCRdb to the early 2020s). Describing the broader study: Three men and a couple of women, aged 18 to 49 years, made up the cohort. Per donor, leukapheresis produced somewhere between about 0.9 and 10 billion PBMCs. The study deeply sequenced blood TCR repertoires of five healthy adults to estimate repertoire size and the extent of clonotype sharing between individuals. Libraries were prepared and TCR repertoires were sequenced by different laboratories using diverse techniques, in order to increase sequencing depth and limit assay-specific biases. For each donor, CD4 naive and CD4 memory were each run on three plates, CD8 naive on two plates, and CD8 memory on one plate. Overall study results and their limits: Compared with non-shared clonotypes, the clonotypes found in all four sorted-subset donors had higher generation probabilities. Sampling was restricted to blood, and TCR repertoires in tissue are likely to differ from TCR repertoires in blood. Rarefaction of sorted-subset datasets indicated incomplete sequencing despite the large sequencing depth. Naive subsets generally had larger estimated clonotype richness than memory subsets. Pairwise subsampling led to the expectation that sequencing depth would affect the degree of clonotype sharing among donors. The small number of donors limited the genetic and exposure-history diversity represented. When four donors were compared, the shared fraction of clonotypes was 5% to 6.5% for naive CD4, around 3.6% for naive CD8, roughly 2.3% for memory CD4, and 0.4% for memory CD8.

At the junction V is shortened by 0 bases and J by 5 bases; bases outside the gene matches: 4. CDR1 SGHRS and CDR2 YFSETQ are derived from the germline V gene. Inclusive of the bounding cysteine and phenylalanine, the CDR3 is 14 residues long. Only the CDR3 portion is preserved as DNA: 42 bases, with reading frame beginning at the first base. About this clone: Its binding antigen is unknown. Base quality data are lacking; no much larger clone is found one base away.

For the CD8 naive samples, CD45RO-negative cells were positively selected for CCR7, yielding a CD45RA+CCR7+ population from which TemRA cells were excluded. Donors were healthy HIV-negative adults with no recently reported acute infections or vaccinations. Every donor was a Caucasian adult living in Nashville, Tennessee, USA. Blood was obtained by leukapheresis, after which PBMCs were separated by Ficoll-Histopaque density gradient centrifugation and cryopreserved in liquid nitrogen vapor phase. Analytical flow cytometry was used to check the purity and quantity of each magnetically sorted T cell population. Each sorted fraction had its genomic DNA isolated and then quantified by UV absorbance on a Nanodrop 2000c. Using the deep immunoSEQ assay, multiplex PCR amplified TCR CDR3 regions from genomic DNA. Genomic DNA extracted from each cell subset was distributed evenly over all wells of several immunoSEQ 96-well plates, and each plate served as one replicate. For sorted subsets, each replicate PCR was loaded with roughly 200 ng genomic DNA, equivalent to 25,000 to 35,000 T cell genomes. Purified libraries were measured with a Qubit 3.0 fluorometer, size-checked on a Bioanalyzer 2100, and measured again with the KAPA Library Quantification kit. Each immunoSEQ 96-well plate was sequenced on its own single-read 150-cycle Illumina NextSeq 550 flow cell. The study's own analysis went as follows. The immunoSEQ output contained only junctional sequences without quality scores, so filtering could not match that applied to full-length reads. Sequences were annotated with PyIR, a Python wrapper for IgBLAST v1.9, and V/J genes and CDR3 were assigned using IMGT germline references. Reads with weak V/J assignments (E-value above 1e-6), missing CDR3, stop codons, out-of-frame junctions, or ambiguous translated residues were removed. V3J clonotypes were defined as sequences sharing the same inferred V gene, J gene, and CDR3 amino acid sequence. The percentage overlap between two repertoires was calculated by dividing the number of shared unique clonotypes by the size of the smaller repertoire. Repertoire richness was assessed with RTK rarefaction, the Chao1 estimator, and Recon v2.1 estimates of unobserved clonotypes. Generation probabilities were computed with OLGA for all TCRbeta clonotypes obtained by the gDNA method from a few donors. This immuneACCESS table, as held by TCRdb, lists in-frame sequences with V and J called but not all clones. Of the missing ones, under half trace to an unresolved V gene in checked studies; the others have no known cause. Clone size and V and J calls were adopted from that table, with D and trimming inferred from the DNA. In this sample the table shows under 1 million clones, approximately 97% of which occur a single time. Of the sample, over 0.2% is held by the ten largest clones.

The TCR comes from a man aged 25-45 years in good health. The V and J genes are TRBV5-1 and TRBJ2-7; TRBD2 aligns with 8 central bases. The sequenced sample consisted of naive CD8+ T cells sorted from blood. This sample's cell subset or site label indicates: CD45RA+CCR7+. Read as DNA, the sequence is TGCGCCAGCAGCTTGGGGTCGGGAGGGAACGAGCAGTACTTC. Translation gives CASSLGSGGNEQYF.